Listed below are T cell receptor beta chains from one sample, sequenced in a study of spatial heterogeneity in lung cancer. TCRdb used MiXCR to reprocess the 5' RACE reads, holding one entry per CDR3 protein. The sample records several thousand distinct CDR3 sequences, roughly 8% being singletons. Specimen: lung tumor tissue, collected at surgery. The receptors stem from a female donor with early-stage non-small cell lung cancer. CDR3s include the opening cysteine and the closing phenylalanine or tryptophan. A D gene is named only where the DNA matches it firmly. Rows may omit the clone size; those that give it use once, few, many or a size class.

v_gene: TRBV20-1; abundance: medium-sized; d_gene: TRBD1; j_gene: TRBJ2-3; CDR3aa: CSATTGGETDTQYF; CDR3nt: TGCAGTGCTACTACAGGGGGTGAAACAGATACGCAGTATTTT
v_gene: TRBV7-3; abundance: .; d_gene: TRBD1; j_gene: TRBJ1-2; CDR3aa: CASIMTGGGTGPYGYTF; CDR3nt: TGTGCCAGCATCATGACAGGGGGCGGGACGGGTCCCTATGGCTACACCTTC
v_gene: TRBV11-2; abundance: many; d_gene: .; j_gene: TRBJ1-6; CDR3aa: CASSLTTGPGSPLHF; CDR3nt: TGTGCCAGCAGCTTAACCACAGGGCCAGGATCACCCCTCCACTTT
v_gene: TRBV5-1; abundance: .; d_gene: .; j_gene: TRBJ2-2; CDR3aa: CASSLFGNGAGELFF; CDR3nt: TGCGCCAGCAGCTTGTTCGGAAACGGGGCCGGGGAGCTGTTTTTT
v_gene: TRBV7-6; abundance: many; d_gene: .; j_gene: TRBJ1-4; CDR3aa: CASSLGARGRGNEKLFF; CDR3nt: TGTGCCAGCAGCTTAGGGGCCAGGGGTCGTGGTAATGAAAAACTGTTTTTT
v_gene: TRBV6-5; abundance: many; d_gene: TRBD1; j_gene: TRBJ1-5; CDR3aa: CASSKGTGNQPQHF; CDR3nt: TGTGCCAGCAGTAAAGGGACAGGCAATCAGCCCCAGCATTTT
v_gene: TRBV9; abundance: medium-sized; d_gene: .; j_gene: TRBJ2-2; CDR3aa: CASSEGQVLTGELFF; CDR3nt: TGTGCCAGCAGCGAGGGACAAGTCCTCACCGGGGAGCTGTTTTTT
v_gene: TRBV27; abundance: many; d_gene: .; j_gene: TRBJ1-1; CDR3aa: CASREAGTEAFF; CDR3nt: TGTGCCAGCAGGGAGGCGGGCACTGAAGCTTTCTTT
v_gene: TRBV28; abundance: many; d_gene: .; j_gene: TRBJ2-4; CDR3aa: CASSPQGGRAKNIQYF; CDR3nt: TGTGCCAGCAGCCCCCAGGGGGGGCGGGCCAAAAACATTCAGTACTTC
v_gene: TRBV2; abundance: many; d_gene: .; j_gene: TRBJ2-7; CDR3aa: CASSGNYEQYF; CDR3nt: TGTGCCAGCAGTGGTAACTACGAGCAGTACTTC
v_gene: TRBV7-2; abundance: many; d_gene: TRBD1; j_gene: TRBJ1-1; CDR3aa: CASSRPTGGTEAFF; CDR3nt: TGTGCCAGCAGCCGCCCCACAGGGGGGACTGAAGCTTTCTTT
v_gene: TRBV7-2; abundance: medium-sized; d_gene: TRBD2; j_gene: TRBJ2-5; CDR3aa: CASSLRTSGGAKETQYF; CDR3nt: TGTGCCAGCAGCCTACGGACTAGCGGGGGGGCCAAAGAGACCCAGTACTTC
v_gene: TRBV11-2; abundance: many; d_gene: .; j_gene: TRBJ1-1; CDR3aa: CASSLSDPTEAFF; CDR3nt: TGTGCCAGCAGCTTATCAGACCCCACTGAAGCTTTCTTT
v_gene: TRBV29-1; abundance: many; d_gene: TRBD1; j_gene: TRBJ1-5; CDR3aa: CSVATGTGDQPQHF; CDR3nt: TGCAGCGTTGCCACCGGGACAGGGGATCAGCCCCAGCATTTT
v_gene: TRBV6-1; abundance: medium-sized; d_gene: .; j_gene: TRBJ1-3; CDR3aa: CASSEALLKRNSGNTIYF; CDR3nt: TGTGCCAGCAGTGAAGCGCTTCTTAAACGGAACTCTGGAAACACCATATATTTT
v_gene: TRBV28; abundance: .; d_gene: .; j_gene: TRBJ1-4; CDR3aa: CASSLSRQQLFF; CDR3nt: TGTGCCAGCAGTTTATCCCGACAACAACTGTTTTTT
v_gene: TRBV7-3; abundance: medium-sized; d_gene: TRBD2; j_gene: TRBJ2-1; CDR3aa: CASRLSGGAFNEQFF; CDR3nt: TGTGCCAGCAGACTCAGCGGGGGCGCCTTCAATGAGCAGTTCTTC
v_gene: TRBV20-1; abundance: many; d_gene: .; j_gene: TRBJ2-1; CDR3aa: CSARFGGNSYNEQFF; CDR3nt: TGCAGTGCTAGATTTGGCGGAAACTCCTACAATGAGCAGTTCTTC
v_gene: TRBV7-2; abundance: many; d_gene: .; j_gene: TRBJ1-5; CDR3aa: CASSLGSGRRSNQPQHF; CDR3nt: TGTGCCAGCAGCTTGGGAAGCGGTAGGAGGAGCAATCAGCCCCAGCATTTT
v_gene: TRBV5-1; abundance: many; d_gene: TRBD1; j_gene: TRBJ1-6; CDR3aa: CASSPGQGDSPLHF; CDR3nt: TGCGCCAGCAGCCCGGGACAGGGCGATTCACCCCTCCACTTT
v_gene: TRBV11-1; abundance: medium-sized; d_gene: .; j_gene: TRBJ1-1; CDR3aa: CASSFQGRGHTEAFF; CDR3nt: TGTGCCAGCAGCTTCCAGGGCCGGGGGCACACTGAAGCTTTCTTT
v_gene: TRBV14; abundance: medium-sized; d_gene: .; j_gene: TRBJ2-5; CDR3aa: CASSQVRGETQYF; CDR3nt: TGTGCCAGCAGCCAAGTTCGGGGGGAGACCCAGTACTTC
v_gene: TRBV20-1; abundance: many; d_gene: TRBD1; j_gene: TRBJ2-7; CDR3aa: CSAEDRSFSYEQYF; CDR3nt: TGCAGTGCTGAGGACAGGTCCTTCTCCTACGAGCAGTACTTC
v_gene: TRBV5-1; abundance: many; d_gene: .; j_gene: TRBJ2-7; CDR3aa: CASSPQLDRVQYF; CDR3nt: TGCGCCAGCAGCCCACAACTAGACCGCGTGCAGTACTTC
v_gene: TRBV5-1; abundance: .; d_gene: .; j_gene: TRBJ2-5; CDR3aa: CASSPSGETQYF; CDR3nt: TGCGCCAGCAGCCCGAGTGGAGAGACCCAGTACTTC
v_gene: TRBV28; abundance: medium-sized; d_gene: .; j_gene: TRBJ2-5; CDR3aa: CASTSSVAQYF; CDR3nt: TGTGCCAGCACCTCTTCAGTGGCCCAGTACTTC
v_gene: TRBV5-6; abundance: many; d_gene: .; j_gene: TRBJ2-2; CDR3aa: CASSLGRITGELFF; CDR3nt: TGTGCCAGCAGCTTGGGACGTATCACCGGGGAGCTGTTTTTT
v_gene: TRBV6-5; abundance: medium-sized; d_gene: .; j_gene: TRBJ1-6; CDR3aa: CASSRRGYNSPLHF; CDR3nt: TGTGCCAGCAGTCGGAGGGGATATAATTCACCCCTCCACTTT
v_gene: TRBV5-4; abundance: many; d_gene: TRBD1; j_gene: TRBJ2-3; CDR3aa: CASRTGTGLMDTQYF; CDR3nt: TGTGCCAGCAGAACCGGGACAGGGCTGATGGATACGCAGTATTTT
v_gene: TRBV7-9; abundance: medium-sized; d_gene: .; j_gene: TRBJ2-5; CDR3aa: CASSRGLRSAGNGETQYF; CDR3nt: TGTGCCAGCAGCCGAGGCTTGAGGTCAGCGGGCAACGGAGAGACCCAGTACTTC
v_gene: TRBV28; abundance: many; d_gene: TRBD1; j_gene: TRBJ2-2; CDR3aa: CASSFPQGTVNTGELFF; CDR3nt: TGTGCCAGCAGTTTCCCCCAGGGGACAGTGAACACCGGGGAGCTGTTTTTT
v_gene: TRBV29-1; abundance: many; d_gene: .; j_gene: TRBJ2-2; CDR3aa: CSVEGTAGELFF; CDR3nt: TGCAGCGTTGAAGGCACAGCCGGGGAGCTGTTTTTT
v_gene: TRBV5-1; abundance: many; d_gene: .; j_gene: TRBJ2-7; CDR3aa: CASSLSTGLEQYF; CDR3nt: TGCGCCAGCAGCTTGTCGACTGGCCTCGAGCAGTACTTC
v_gene: TRBV28; abundance: .; d_gene: TRBD1; j_gene: TRBJ2-3; CDR3aa: CASPPPRDRGLLDTQYF; CDR3nt: TGTGCCAGCCCCCCCCCCCGGGACAGGGGGCTTCTAGATACGCAGTATTTT
v_gene: TRBV12-3/TRBV12-4; abundance: medium-sized; d_gene: .; j_gene: TRBJ1-1; CDR3aa: CASSFRQGWSGTEAFF; CDR3nt: TGTGCCAGCAGTTTCCGGCAGGGGTGGTCTGGCACTGAAGCTTTCTTT
v_gene: TRBV6-1; abundance: few; d_gene: TRBD1; j_gene: TRBJ1-5; CDR3aa: CASSASTGSQPQHF; CDR3nt: TGTGCCAGCAGTGCGTCGACAGGGAGTCAGCCCCAGCATTTT
v_gene: TRBV7-3; abundance: many; d_gene: .; j_gene: TRBJ1-6; CDR3aa: CASGQGQNSPLHF; CDR3nt: TGTGCCAGCGGGCAGGGTCAGAATTCACCCCTCCACTTT
v_gene: TRBV18; abundance: medium-sized; d_gene: .; j_gene: TRBJ1-4; CDR3aa: CASAPAPTNEKLFF; CDR3nt: TGTGCCAGCGCTCCGGCTCCAACTAATGAAAAACTGTTTTTT
v_gene: TRBV6-5; abundance: medium-sized; d_gene: .; j_gene: TRBJ1-4; CDR3aa: CASHTRGASEKLFF; CDR3nt: TGTGCCAGCCATACCCGGGGGGCGAGTGAAAAACTGTTTTTT
v_gene: TRBV14; abundance: many; d_gene: .; j_gene: TRBJ1-1; CDR3aa: CASSGWAGTEAFF; CDR3nt: TGTGCCAGCAGCGGCTGGGCGGGCACTGAAGCTTTCTTT
v_gene: TRBV7-3; abundance: many; d_gene: .; j_gene: TRBJ2-2; CDR3aa: CASSSDTGELFF; CDR3nt: TGTGCCAGCAGTTCAGACACCGGGGAGCTGTTTTTT
v_gene: TRBV29-1; abundance: large; d_gene: TRBD1; j_gene: TRBJ2-5; CDR3aa: CSVGQGEETQYF; CDR3nt: TGCAGCGTTGGACAGGGAGAAGAGACCCAGTACTTC
v_gene: TRBV12-3/TRBV12-4; abundance: many; d_gene: TRBD1; j_gene: TRBJ1-2; CDR3aa: CASSPGGDAETF; CDR3nt: TGTGCCAGCAGCCCAGGGGGTGATGCGGAGACCTTC
v_gene: TRBV6-5; abundance: medium-sized; d_gene: .; j_gene: TRBJ1-3; CDR3aa: CASSYYHLDSGNTIYF; CDR3nt: TGTGCCAGCAGTTACTACCACCTAGACTCTGGAAACACCATATATTTT
v_gene: TRBV23-1; abundance: .; d_gene: .; j_gene: TRBJ2-1; CDR3aa: CASSRVWTLEPNEQFF; CDR3nt: TGCGCCAGCAGTCGAGTATGGACCCTAGAACCCAATGAGCAGTTCTTC
v_gene: TRBV20-1; abundance: .; d_gene: .; j_gene: TRBJ1-1; CDR3aa: CSAPTEGWGTEAFF; CDR3nt: TGCAGTGCCCCGACGGAGGGCTGGGGCACTGAAGCTTTCTTT
v_gene: TRBV14; abundance: medium-sized; d_gene: .; j_gene: TRBJ1-6; CDR3aa: CASSGGGYNSPLHF; CDR3nt: TGTGCCAGCAGTGGGGGGGGCTATAATTCACCCCTCCACTTT
v_gene: TRBV28; abundance: .; d_gene: TRBD2; j_gene: TRBJ2-3; CDR3aa: CASSPLAGEVDTQYF; CDR3nt: TGTGCCAGCAGTCCCCTAGCGGGAGAGGTAGATACGCAGTATTTT
v_gene: TRBV29-1; abundance: medium-sized; d_gene: TRBD1; j_gene: TRBJ2-7; CDR3aa: CSVRNLDRGDEQYF; CDR3nt: TGCAGCGTCCGAAACCTAGACAGGGGGGACGAGCAGTACTTC
v_gene: TRBV12-3/TRBV12-4; abundance: many; d_gene: .; j_gene: TRBJ1-2; CDR3aa: CASNPPTGNYYGYTF; CDR3nt: TGTGCCAGCAACCCTCCCACAGGAAATTACTATGGCTACACCTTC
v_gene: TRBV28; abundance: medium-sized; d_gene: .; j_gene: TRBJ1-4; CDR3aa: CASSFSAPTNEKLFF; CDR3nt: TGTGCCAGCAGTTTTTCGGCGCCAACTAATGAAAAACTGTTTTTT
v_gene: TRBV5-6; abundance: medium-sized; d_gene: TRBD2; j_gene: TRBJ2-3; CDR3aa: CASSLRLADTDTQYF; CDR3nt: TGTGCCAGCAGCCTTAGACTAGCGGACACAGATACGCAGTATTTT
v_gene: TRBV12-3/TRBV12-4; abundance: .; d_gene: .; j_gene: TRBJ2-3; CDR3aa: CASSSGGLVDTQYF; CDR3nt: TGTGCCAGCAGTTCCGGGGGGCTGGTAGATACGCAGTATTTT
v_gene: TRBV9; abundance: many; d_gene: .; j_gene: TRBJ2-3; CDR3aa: CASSADGRTDTQYF; CDR3nt: TGTGCCAGCAGCGCGGACGGACGCACAGATACGCAGTATTTT
v_gene: TRBV28; abundance: medium-sized; d_gene: TRBD1; j_gene: TRBJ1-5; CDR3aa: CASRVWRGTGTNQPQHF; CDR3nt: TGTGCCAGCAGAGTTTGGAGGGGGACAGGGACCAATCAGCCCCAGCATTTT
v_gene: TRBV6-1; abundance: medium-sized; d_gene: .; j_gene: TRBJ2-7; CDR3aa: CASTGVGPGGSSYEQYF; CDR3nt: TGTGCCAGCACAGGCGTCGGGCCTGGCGGAAGCTCCTACGAGCAGTACTTC
v_gene: TRBV7-9; abundance: many; d_gene: .; j_gene: TRBJ2-1; CDR3aa: CASSLEGRSYNEQFF; CDR3nt: TGTGCCAGCAGCTTAGAGGGTCGCTCCTACAATGAGCAGTTCTTC
v_gene: TRBV6-1; abundance: .; d_gene: .; j_gene: TRBJ2-3; CDR3aa: CASSEALGFTDTQYF; CDR3nt: TGTGCCAGCAGTGAAGCGTTGGGCTTCACAGATACGCAGTATTTT
v_gene: TRBV28; abundance: many; d_gene: .; j_gene: TRBJ2-1; CDR3aa: CAPSRGASRSSYNEQFF; CDR3nt: TGTGCCCCCTCCAGGGGAGCGTCCCGTAGCTCCTACAATGAGCAGTTCTTC
v_gene: TRBV18; abundance: many; d_gene: .; j_gene: TRBJ1-1; CDR3aa: CASSGDRYTEAFF; CDR3nt: TGTGCCAGCTCAGGAGACAGGTATACTGAAGCTTTCTTT